This T cell receptor beta chain stems from a study of shared clonotypes between healthy human individuals. This clone is a singleton in its sample. The CDR3 loop spans 14 amino acids. V shed 2 bases and J shed 1 base, with 10 bases lying between them. Germline CDR1 and CDR2: SGHRS and YFSETQ. The data were produced by immunoSEQ multiplex PCR, yet TCRdb's version contains in-frame clones alone and is incomplete. The sample comprises about 1 million clones, about 74% of which are singletons, and about 1.5% rests with the top ten. The V gene is TRBV5-1, the J gene TRBJ2-7; D is possibly TRBD2 (5 bases). Source material: memory CD4+ T cells sorted from blood. The subset here: CD45RA-negative fraction. The TCR comes from a man aged 18 to 30 in good health. Here the CDR3 DNA reads TGCGCCAGCAGCTTCCAACCGGGGTCCTACGAGCAGTACTTC. As protein: CASSFQPGSYEQYF.